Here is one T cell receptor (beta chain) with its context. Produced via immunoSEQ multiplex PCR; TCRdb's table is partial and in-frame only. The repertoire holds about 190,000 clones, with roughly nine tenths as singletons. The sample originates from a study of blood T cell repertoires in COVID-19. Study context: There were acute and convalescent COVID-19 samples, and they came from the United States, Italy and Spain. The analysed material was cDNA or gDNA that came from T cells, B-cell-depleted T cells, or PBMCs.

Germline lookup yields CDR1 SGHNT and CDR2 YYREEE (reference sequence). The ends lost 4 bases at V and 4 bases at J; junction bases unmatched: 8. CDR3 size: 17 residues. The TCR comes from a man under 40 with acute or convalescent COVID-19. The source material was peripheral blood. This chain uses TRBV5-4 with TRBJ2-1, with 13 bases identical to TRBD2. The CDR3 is CASSTGTSGNEYNEQFF. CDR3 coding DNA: TGTGCCAGCAGCACGGGGACTAGCGGGAACGAGTACAATGAGCAGTTCTTC.